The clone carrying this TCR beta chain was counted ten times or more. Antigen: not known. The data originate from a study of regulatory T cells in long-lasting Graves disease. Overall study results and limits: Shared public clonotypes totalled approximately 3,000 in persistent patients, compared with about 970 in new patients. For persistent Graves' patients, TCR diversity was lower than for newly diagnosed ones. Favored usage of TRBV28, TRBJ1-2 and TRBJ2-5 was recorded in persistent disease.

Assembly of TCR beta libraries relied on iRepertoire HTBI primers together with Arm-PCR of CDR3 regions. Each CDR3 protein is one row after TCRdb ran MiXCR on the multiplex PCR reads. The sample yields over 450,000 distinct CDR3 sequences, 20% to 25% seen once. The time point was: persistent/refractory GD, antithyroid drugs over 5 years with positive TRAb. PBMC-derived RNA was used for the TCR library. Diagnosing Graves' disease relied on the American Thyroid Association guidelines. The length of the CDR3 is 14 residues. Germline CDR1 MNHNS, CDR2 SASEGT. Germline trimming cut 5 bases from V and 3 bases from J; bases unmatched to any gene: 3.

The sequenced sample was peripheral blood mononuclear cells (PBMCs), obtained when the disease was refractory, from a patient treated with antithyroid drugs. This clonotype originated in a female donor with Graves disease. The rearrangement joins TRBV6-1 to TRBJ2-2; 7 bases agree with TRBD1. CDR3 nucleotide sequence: TGTGCCAGCAGTCGGACAGGAGACACCGGGGAGCTGTTTTTT. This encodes CASSRTGDTGELFF.